Below, 18 T cell receptor beta chains from the same sample are listed, as sequenced in a study of blood T cell repertoires in COVID-19. The data were produced by immunoSEQ multiplex PCR, yet TCRdb's version contains in-frame clones alone and is incomplete. In the table there are 25,000 to 35,000 clones, 85% to 90% of which are singletons. Sequencing was performed on peripheral blood. These receptors were collected from a man in his 70s with active COVID-19.

The chain joins TRBV2 to TRBJ1-4; D might be TRBD1 (5 bases). The CDR3 contains 14 residues. Germline-derived CDR1 and CDR2 are SNHLY and FYNNEI. V was trimmed by 5 bases and J by 8 bases, leaving 15 bases between them. The DNA for the CDR3 is TGTGCCAGCAGTCCCTTCGGGGGAAGAGAAAAACTGTTTTTT. Translated, it gives CASSPFGGREKLFF.

The rearrangement uses TRBV5-1 and TRBJ2-3, with D perhaps matching TRBD2 (6 bases). This CDR3 is built from 16 residues. Germline values: CDR1 SGHRS, CDR2 YFSETQ. Trimming shortened V by 0 bases and J by 2 bases, and 13 bases separated the two germline ends. The CDR3: CASSLGNGGFTDTQYF. The CDR3 nucleotides read TGCGCCAGCAGCTTGGGGAACGGGGGATTCACAGATACGCAGTATTTT.

The V and J genes are TRBV4-2 and TRBJ2-7; 8 bases fit TRBD1. Germline-derived CDR1 and CDR2 are LGHNA and YNFKEQ. V was clipped by 2 bases and J by 4 bases; unmatched bases: 7. The CDR3 extends over 15 amino acids. CDR3 sequence (DNA): TGTGCCAGCAGCCAACTACCAGGGGGCTGGTACGAGCAGTACTTC. Residues: CASSQLPGGWYEQYF.

The count of this clone is one. The chain employs TRBV3-1 (or the pseudogene TRBV3-2) and TRBJ2-7; 13 bases are shared with TRBD2. J lost 7 bases, V lost 5 bases, and 8 bases had no gene match. CDR1 is LGHDT and CDR2 is YNNKEL in the germline V gene (reference sequence). The CDR3 is 15 residues long. The CDR3 nucleotides read TGTGCCAGCAGCTCCCGGACTAGCGGGGGAATGGAGCAGTACTTC. Amino acid sequence: CASSSRTSGGMEQYF.

The CDR3: CASSDVGQGKETQYF. The DNA of the CDR3 is TGTGCCAGCAGTGATGTCGGGCAGGGGAAAGAGACCCAGTACTTC. The V and J genes are TRBV2 and TRBJ2-5; perhaps TRBD1 as D (6 bases). The germline gives CDR1 SNHLY, CDR2 FYNNEI. Deletions cut 3 bases from V and 3 bases from J, with 14 bases between. The CDR3 runs 15 residues.

This chain uses TRBV9 with TRBJ1-6; 8 bases are shared with TRBD1. V trimming: 2 bases; J trimming: 7 bases; junction bases outside the gene matches: 11. This CDR3 has 17 residues. Germline V CDR1 and CDR2: SGDLS, YYNGEE. Here the CDR3 DNA reads TGTGCCAGCAGCGTCCCCGGGACAGGAGGGCAAAATTCACCCCTCCACTTT. Its protein is CASSVPGTGGQNSPLHF.

This chain joins TRBV6-5 and TRBJ1-2; the match to TRBD1 covers 7 bases. The germline V gene has CDR1 MNHEY and CDR2 SVGAGI. CDR3 length equals 13 residues. V was clipped by 6 bases and J by 4 bases; unmatched bases: 5. CDR3 region: CASSQNRGYGYTF. DNA of the CDR3: TGTGCCAGCAGCCAGAACAGGGGCTATGGCTACACCTTC.

The CDR3 nucleotides read TGTGCCAGCAGCGTAGGGGGAGATAATTCACCCCTCCACTTT. It encodes CASSVGGDNSPLHF. This chain joins TRBV9 and TRBJ1-6; D is uncertain. V dropped 0 bases and J dropped 5 bases, with 6 bases sitting between them. CDR1 is SGDLS, CDR2 YYNGEE, per germline. There are 14 residues in the CDR3.

This rearrangement joins TRBV12-5 to TRBJ2-2, with D maybe TRBD1 (6 bases). Germline assignment: CDR1 LGHNT and CDR2 FRNRAP. Trimming removed 9 bases from V and 1 base from J, with 9 bases in between. This CDR3 contains 13 residues. This CDR3 is CASQQGNTGELFF. The CDR3 DNA follows: TGTGCTAGCCAACAGGGGAACACCGGGGAGCTGTTTTTT.

The chain links TRBV6-4 to TRBJ1-1, with D unresolved. This CDR3 spans 11 amino acids. V lost 5 bases to trimming and J lost 6 bases, with 7 bases between them. Germline CDR1 reads MRHNA; CDR2 reads SNTAGT. The CDR3 protein is CASSSGSEAFF. In DNA form, the CDR3 reads TGTGCCAGCAGTTCAGGATCTGAAGCTTTCTTT.

The chain couples TRBV7-9 to TRBJ2-5; D might be TRBD1 (7 bases). Deletions cut 6 bases from V and 5 bases from J, with 13 bases between. Germline lookup yields CDR1 SEHNR and CDR2 FQNEAQ (reference sequence). CDR3 length: 13 amino acids. This chain's CDR3 is CASSSTGRETQYF. CDR3 coding DNA: TGTGCCAGCAGTTCGACAGGGAGGGAGACCCAGTACTTC.

The chain has TRBV20-1 and TRBJ2-5, with D unclear. From germline, CDR1 is DFQATT and CDR2 SNEGSKA (reference sequence). The length of the CDR3 is 11 residues. The V gene lost 5 bases and the J gene lost 1 base, with 5 bases spanning the gap. CDR3 loop: CSAALQETQYF. CDR3 DNA: TGCAGTGCTGCACTCCAAGAGACCCAGTACTTC.

For the CDR3, the DNA is TGTGCCACCAGCAGAGATCTCTACACCGGGGAGCTGTTTTTT. Residues: CATSRDLYTGELFF. The J gene is TRBJ2-2, the V gene TRBV15; D uncertain. The CDR3 runs 14 residues. Germline CDR1 and CDR2: LNHNV and YYDKDF (reference sequence). V was shortened by 0 bases and J by 3 bases, with 5 bases between the two germline ends.

This sequence joins TRBV5-1 and TRBJ2-1; no clear D. The CDR3 has 15 residues. V lost 4 bases, J lost 7 bases, and 18 bases lay in between. Germline V gene lookup returns CDR1 SGHRS and CDR2 YFSETQ. CDR3 residues: CASSRGQTFGNEQFF. CDR3 DNA sequence: TGCGCCAGCAGCCGAGGTCAGACCTTTGGGAATGAGCAGTTCTTC.

J is TRBJ2-1 and V is TRBV18; 9 bases are a match to TRBD2. Germline V gene lookup returns CDR1 KGHSH and CDR2 LQKENI. This CDR3 spans 15 amino acids. The J segment lost 7 bases and the V segment lost 2 bases, leaving 6 bases of the junction unmatched. CDR3 protein: CASSPRRGGGNEQFF. CDR3 in DNA: TGTGCCAGCTCACCAAGGCGGGGGGGCGGAAATGAGCAGTTCTTC.

This chain joins TRBV7-9 and TRBJ2-3; TRBD2 matches 11 bases. V lost 5 bases to trimming and J lost 0 bases; unmatched junction nucleotides: 1. The germline CDR1 and CDR2 sequences are SEHNR and FQNEAQ (reference sequence). CDR3 size: 15 residues. In DNA, the CDR3 is TGTGCCAGCAGCCGACTAGCGGGGAGCACAGATACGCAGTATTTT. This translates into CASSRLAGSTDTQYF.

The V and J genes are TRBV5-1 and TRBJ1-2; a weak D match, TRBD1 (6 bases). There are 15 residues in the CDR3. V lost 4 bases to trimming and J lost 8 bases, with 21 bases between them. In germline, CDR1 is SGHRS, CDR2 YFSETQ. CDR3 loop: CASSPSGGARIGYTF. CDR3 DNA: TGCGCCAGCAGCCCTTCTGGGGGGGCCCGAATCGGCTACACCTTC. The whole variable domain, remainder taken from reference TRBV5-1 and TRBJ1-2, is KAGVTQTPRYLIKTRGQQVTLSCSPISGHRSVSWYQQTPGQGLQFLFEYFSETQRNKGNFPGRFSGRQFSNSRSEMNVSTLELGDSALYLCASSPSGGARIGYTFGSGTRLTVV.

The rearrangement uses TRBV5-1 and TRBJ1-6; D not certain. CDR1 SGHRS and CDR2 YFSETQ come from the germline V gene. The V gene lost 1 base and the J gene lost 8 bases, with 13 bases spanning the gap. This CDR3 has 15 amino acids. The CDR3 reads CASSLNEGAYSPLHF. Written as DNA, the CDR3 is TGCGCCAGCAGCTTGAACGAGGGTGCCTATTCACCCCTCCACTTT.